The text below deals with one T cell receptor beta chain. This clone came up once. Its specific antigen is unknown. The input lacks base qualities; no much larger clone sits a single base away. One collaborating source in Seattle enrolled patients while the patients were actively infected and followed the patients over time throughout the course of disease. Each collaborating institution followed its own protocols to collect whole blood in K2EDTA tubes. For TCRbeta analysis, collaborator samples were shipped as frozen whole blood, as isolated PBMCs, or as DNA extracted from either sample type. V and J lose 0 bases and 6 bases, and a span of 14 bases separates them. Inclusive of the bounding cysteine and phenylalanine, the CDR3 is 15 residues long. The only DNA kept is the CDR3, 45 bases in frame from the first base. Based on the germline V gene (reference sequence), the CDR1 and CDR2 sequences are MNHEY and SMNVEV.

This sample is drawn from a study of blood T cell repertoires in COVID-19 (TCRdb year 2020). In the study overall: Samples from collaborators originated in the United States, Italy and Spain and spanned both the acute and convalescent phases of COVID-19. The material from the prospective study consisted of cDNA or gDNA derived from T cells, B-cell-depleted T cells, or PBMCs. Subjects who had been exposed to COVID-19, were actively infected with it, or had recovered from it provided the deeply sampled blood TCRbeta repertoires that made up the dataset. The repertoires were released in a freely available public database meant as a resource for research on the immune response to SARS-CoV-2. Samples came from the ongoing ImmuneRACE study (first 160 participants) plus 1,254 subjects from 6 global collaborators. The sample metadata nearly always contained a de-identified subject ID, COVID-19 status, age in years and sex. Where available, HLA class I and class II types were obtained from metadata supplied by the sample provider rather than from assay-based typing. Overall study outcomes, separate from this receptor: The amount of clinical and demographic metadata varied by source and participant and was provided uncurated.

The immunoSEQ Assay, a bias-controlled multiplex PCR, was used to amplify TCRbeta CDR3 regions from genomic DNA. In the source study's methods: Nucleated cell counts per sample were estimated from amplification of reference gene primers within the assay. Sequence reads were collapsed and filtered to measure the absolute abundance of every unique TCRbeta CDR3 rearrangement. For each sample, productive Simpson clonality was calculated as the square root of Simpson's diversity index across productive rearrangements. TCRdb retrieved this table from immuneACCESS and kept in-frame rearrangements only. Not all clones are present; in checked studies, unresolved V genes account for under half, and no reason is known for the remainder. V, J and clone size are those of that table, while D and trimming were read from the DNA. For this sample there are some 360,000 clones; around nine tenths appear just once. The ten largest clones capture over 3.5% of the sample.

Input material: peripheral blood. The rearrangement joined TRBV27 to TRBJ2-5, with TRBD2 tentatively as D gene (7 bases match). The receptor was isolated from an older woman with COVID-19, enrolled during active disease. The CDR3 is CASSLSSGGAKTQYF. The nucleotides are TGTGCCAGCAGTTTATCTAGTGGGGGGGCAAAGACCCAGTACTTC.